These 8 T cell receptor beta chains originate from one sample sequenced in a study of blood T cell repertoires in COVID-19. Sequencing used immunoSEQ multiplex PCR; TCRdb keeps in-frame clones, though not all of them. Altogether about 280,000 clones are present, 65% to 90% being singletons, with the ten largest covering approximately 5%. Sequenced material: peripheral blood. The receptors shown here come from a man aged 50 or older with active or convalescent COVID-19.

This chain connects TRBV10-3 to TRBJ1-2, with 8 bases fitting TRBD1. CDR3 size: 14 residues. The germline CDR1 and CDR2 sequences are ENHRY and SYGVKD. The ends lost 3 bases at V and 7 bases at J; junction bases unmatched: 7. The CDR3 region is CAISDIRTGFGYTF. The CDR3 DNA sequence: TGTGCCATCAGTGACATTAGGACAGGGTTTGGCTACACCTTC.

The rearrangement links TRBV30 to TRBJ2-3; the match to TRBD2 covers 9 bases. Germline V gene data show CDR1 as GTSNPN and CDR2 as SVGIG (reference sequence). The V gene end was trimmed by 2 bases and the J gene end by 3 bases; junction bases not matched to a gene: 9. The CDR3 contains 16 residues. As DNA, the CDR3 is TGTGCCTGGAGTCAAGGACTAGCGTTAGCAACAGATACGCAGTATTTT. Its translation is CAWSQGLALATDTQYF.

This chain uses TRBV27 with TRBJ2-7; TRBD1 matches at 7 bases. Germline CDR1 MNHEY, CDR2 SMNVEV (reference sequence). This CDR3 is 14 amino acids long. Trimming removed 3 bases from V and 5 bases from J; junction bases left unmatched: 7. The CDR3 sequence: CASSFSTGSNEQYF. CDR3 nucleotide sequence: TGTGCCAGCAGTTTCTCGACAGGGTCTAACGAGCAGTACTTC.

The V call is TRBV27, the J call TRBJ1-2; D is possibly TRBD1 (5 bases). The germline V and J ends were trimmed by 5 bases and 0 bases, with 10 bases remaining between them. The germline CDR1 and CDR2 sequences are MNHEY and SMNVEV (reference sequence). The CDR3 consists of 14 residues. The CDR3 DNA follows: TGTGCCAGCAGTCAGGGCGTCTCTAACTATGGCTACACCTTC. Its translation is CASSQGVSNYGYTF.

The rearrangement joins TRBV6-5 to TRBJ2-7, with 8 bases aligning to TRBD2. The CDR3 totals 14 residues. Germline CDR1 is MNHEY and CDR2 is SVGAGI. Losses at the gene ends were 8 bases for V and 2 bases for J; bases not matched to a gene: 8. The CDR3 region is CASEAGLVAYEQYF. CDR3 bases: TGTGCCAGCGAAGCGGGACTAGTCGCCTACGAGCAGTACTTC.

Only one count was recorded for this clone. V is TRBV5-5 and J is TRBJ1-6; D might be TRBD1 (6 bases). Trimming removed 4 bases from V and 7 bases from J, with 15 bases in between. Germline V gene lookup returns CDR1 SGHKS and CDR2 YYEKEE (reference sequence). The CDR3 spans 15 residues. The CDR3 loop reads CASSPDSQRNSPLHF. For the CDR3, the DNA is TGTGCCAGCAGCCCGGACAGCCAAAGGAATTCACCCCTCCACTTT.

This clone was seen once. For the CDR3, the DNA is TGCGCCAGCAGTGCCGGGACTAGCGGGGGCGGGGAGCTGTTTTTT. Protein: CASSAGTSGGGELFF. This chain joins TRBV10-2 and TRBJ2-2; 14 positions match TRBD2. Trimming took 4 bases from V and 7 from J; bases not matched to a gene: 2. The CDR3 length is 15 residues. Germline assignment: CDR1 WSHSY and CDR2 SAAADI.

This chain uses TRBV5-5 with TRBJ1-4; 8 positions agree with TRBD1. This CDR3 has 14 residues. V lost 5 bases and J lost 4; bases outside the gene matches: 4. Germline V gene data show CDR1 as SGHKS and CDR2 as YYEKEE (reference sequence). The CDR3 coding sequence is TGTGCCAGCAGAACGACAGGGGTTAATGAAAAACTGTTTTTT. This translates into CASRTTGVNEKLFF. Full variable domain (outside the CDR3, taken from reference TRBV5-5 and TRBJ1-4): DAGVTQSPTHLIKTRGQQVTLRCSPISGHKSVSWYQQVLGQGPQFIFQYYEKEERGRGNFPDRFSARQFPNYSSELNVNALLLGDSALYLCASRTTGVNEKLFFGSGTQLSVL.